This note documents a single T cell receptor beta chain sequence. The V gene's germline CDR1 is KGHSH and CDR2 LQKENI. The CDR3 sequence is 16 residues long. The V gene lost 6 bases and the J gene lost 0 bases, with 16 bases spanning the gap. This record belongs to a study of blood T cell repertoires in COVID-19. TCRdb's table, derived via immunoSEQ multiplex PCR, lists solely in-frame clones and lacks some. In the table there are fewer than 700,000 clones, around 90% of which are singletons. Material: peripheral blood. The V and J genes are TRBV18 and TRBJ2-3; no clear D gene. This TCR was recovered from a woman aged 45-65 years with COVID-19, enrolled during active disease. CDR3 DNA sequence: TGTGCCAGCTCGGTTGGAGCGCCTCTAAGCACAGATACGCAGTATTTT. Amino acid sequence: CASSVGAPLSTDTQYF.